The source of this TCR beta chain is a study of shared clonotypes between healthy human individuals (dated by TCRdb to the early 2020s). Context from the whole study: A couple of women and three men aged 18 to 49 years were included in the cohort. Per donor, three plates each were used for CD4 naive and CD4 memory, two for CD8 naive, and one for CD8 memory. To estimate repertoire size and how much clonotypes are shared between individuals, the study performed deep sequencing of blood TCR repertoires from roughly five healthy adults. Libraries were prepared and TCR repertoires were sequenced by different laboratories using diverse techniques, in order to increase sequencing depth and limit assay-specific biases. Per donor, leukapheresis produced somewhere between about 0.94 and 9 billion PBMCs. Findings and caveats that apply to the study as a whole: The small number of donors limited the genetic and exposure-history diversity represented. Naive subsets generally had larger estimated clonotype richness than memory subsets. Across a few donors, approximately 4.9% of naive CD4, over 3% of naive CD8, under 2.5% of memory CD4, and over 0.35% of memory CD8 clonotypes were shared. Rarefaction of sorted-subset datasets indicated incomplete sequencing despite the large sequencing depth. Sampling was restricted to blood, and TCR repertoires in tissues likely differ from the TCR repertoires found in blood. Compared with non-shared clonotypes, clonotypes shared by all four sorted-subset donors had higher generation probabilities. Pairwise subsampling led to the expectation that sequencing depth would affect the degree of clonotype sharing among donors.

As encoded in the germline V gene, CDR1 is SGHTA while CDR2 is FQGNSA. Inclusive of the bounding cysteine and phenylalanine, the CDR3 is 14 residues long. CDR3 DNA is the only sequence kept; it has 42 bases, read in frame from the first base. The V end gives up 4 bases and the J end 7 bases, leaving 6 bases in the junction not matched to a gene. A note on this clone: The specificity of this receptor is unknown. No base-level quality is on record; no much larger clone is a single base apart.

Using the deep immunoSEQ assay, TCR CDR3 regions were amplified from genomic DNA by multiplex PCR. Extracted genomic DNA from each cell subset was distributed evenly across all wells of several immunoSEQ 96-well plates, and each plate was treated as a replicate. For sorted subsets, 200 to 250 ng of genomic DNA, equivalent to 25,000 to 35,000 T cell genomes, went into each replicate PCR. The purified libraries were quantified using a Qubit 3.0 fluorometer, sized with a Bioanalyzer 2100, and then quantified again using the KAPA Library Quantification kit. Every immunoSEQ 96-well plate was sequenced on a dedicated single-read 150-cycle Illumina NextSeq 550 flow cell. The original methods were these. Because only junctional sequences without quality scores were contained in the immunoSEQ output, filtering matching that applied to full-length reads could not be performed. To assign V/J genes and CDR3, sequences were annotated using PyIR, a Python wrapper for IgBLAST v1.9, with IMGT germline references. Reads were removed for weak V/J assignments (E-value above 1e-6), missing CDR3, stop codons, out-of-frame junctions, or ambiguous translated residues. V3J clonotypes were defined as sequences sharing the same inferred V gene, J gene, and CDR3 amino acid sequence. Percentage overlap between repertoires was computed as shared unique clonotypes divided by the size of the smaller repertoire. Repertoire richness was assessed with RTK rarefaction, the Chao1 estimator, and Recon v2.1 estimates of unobserved clonotypes. Generation probabilities were computed with OLGA for all TCRbeta clonotypes obtained by the gDNA method from four donors. This is the immuneACCESS table as TCRdb keeps it, with only in-frame sequences that have V and J called. A part of the clones is gone; compared with another copy, unresolved V genes explain less than half, and the rest is unexplained. V and J calls and clone size are copied from that table; D and trimming were computed from the DNA. For this sample there are about 980,000 clones; around 80% appear just once. The ten largest clonotypes hold about 1.5% of the sample.

The donors were healthy, HIV-negative adults with no recently reported acute infections or vaccinations. Every donor was a Caucasian adult residing in Nashville, Tennessee, USA. CD4+ T cells were enriched by magnetic negative selection, after which naive cells were positively selected on CD45RA and the negative fraction was taken as the memory subset. Blood was obtained by leukapheresis, after which PBMCs were separated by Ficoll-Histopaque density gradient centrifugation and cryopreserved in liquid nitrogen vapor phase. Purity and quantity of every magnetically sorted T cell population were checked by analytical flow cytometry. Genomic DNA was isolated from every sorted fraction and measured by UV absorbance on a Nanodrop 2000c.

The receptor chain draws on TRBV7-2 and TRBJ2-3; the central 9 bases match TRBD2. This clonotype originated in a man younger than 35 in good health. Sequencing used memory CD4+ T cells sorted from blood. Per the publication, the cell subset or site label means: CD45RA-negative fraction. The encoded CDR3 is CASSWRGGLNTQYF. The sequenced DNA is TGTGCCAGCAGCTGGCGGGGGGGCCTTAATACGCAGTATTTT.